What follows are 5 T cell receptor beta chains derived from one specimen sequenced in a study of Graves' ophthalmopathy and Graves' hyperthyroidism. The study amplified TCR beta CDR3 regions using RNA transcripts. First-round RT-PCR used HTBI primers; second-round multiplex PCR followed. TCRdb ran MiXCR on the multiplex PCR reads and lists one entry per CDR3 protein. The sample carries over a million distinct CDR3 sequences, about 36% recorded once. The sequenced sample was peripheral blood or thyroid tissue (not recorded which). These receptors all stem from an adult man with Graves' hyperthyroidism.

Ten or more counts support this clonotype. This sequence joins TRBV19 and TRBJ2-7; D unclear. V lost 6 bases and J 2 bases, leaving 11 bases between the germline ends. Germline V CDR1 and CDR2: LNHDA, SQIVND (reference sequence). The CDR3 contains 13 residues. CDR3 bases: TGTGCCAGTAGCCCGCGACATACCTACGAGCAGTACTTC. Encoded protein: CASSPRHTYEQYF.

This clonotype turned up a few times. V and J are TRBV4-2 and TRBJ2-2, with 9 bases aligning to TRBD2. Trimming cost V 1 base and J 10 bases; bases outside gene matches: 10. Germline-derived CDR1 and CDR2 are LGHNA and YNFKEQ. CDR3 size: 16 residues. The CDR3 reads CASSQGRGTSNEELFF. The DNA of the CDR3 is TGTGCCAGCAGCCAAGGACGCGGGACTAGCAACGAGGAGCTGTTTTTT.

This clonotype occurred once. V and J are TRBV9 and TRBJ2-1; perhaps TRBD1 as D (6 bases). Trimming removed 1 base at V and 11 bases at J, with 10 bases between. The germline gives CDR1 SGDLS, CDR2 YYNGEE. This CDR3 is 12 amino acids long. The chain's CDR3 is CASSVKQGKQFF. CDR3 in DNA: TGTGCCAGCAGCGTAAAACAGGGAAAGCAGTTCTTC.

Comment on this clonotype: A much larger clone sits a single nucleotide away, making a read error possible. V usage is TRBV12-3 or TRBV12-4 and J usage is TRBJ1-2; no clear D. Trimming removed 5 bases from V and 6 bases from J, with 16 bases in between. This CDR3 contains 14 residues. CDR3: CASSPRMGDNGYTF. The CDR3 DNA sequence: TGTGCCAGCAGTCCCCGGATGGGTGACAATGGCTACACCTTC.

The V and J genes are TRBV5-6 and TRBJ2-7, with D unresolved. The CDR3 extends over 11 amino acids. Germline CDR1 is SGHDT and CDR2 is YYEEEE. V was clipped by 6 bases and J by 9 bases, with 13 bases between them. In DNA, the CDR3 is TGTGCCAGCACTGGCCTCGGCGGGCAGTACTTC. Protein sequence: CASTGLGGQYF. Filled out from reference TRBV5-6 and TRBJ2-7, the complete variable domain reads DAGVTQSPTHLIKTRGQQVTLRCSPKSGHDTVSWYQQALGQGPQFIFQYYEEEERQRGNFPDRFSGHQFPNYSSELNVNALLLGDSALYLCASTGLGGQYFGPGTRLTVT.